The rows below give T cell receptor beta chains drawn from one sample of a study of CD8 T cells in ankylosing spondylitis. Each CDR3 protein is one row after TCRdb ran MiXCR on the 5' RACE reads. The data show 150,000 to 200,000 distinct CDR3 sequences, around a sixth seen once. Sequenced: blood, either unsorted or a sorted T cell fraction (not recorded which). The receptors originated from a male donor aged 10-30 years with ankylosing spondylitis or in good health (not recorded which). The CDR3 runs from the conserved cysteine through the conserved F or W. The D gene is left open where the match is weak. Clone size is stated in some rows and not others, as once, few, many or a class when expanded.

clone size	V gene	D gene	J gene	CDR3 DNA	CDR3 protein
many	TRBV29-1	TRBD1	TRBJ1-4	TGCAGCGTTGGCCAGGGGGTTAATGAAAAACTGTTTTTT	CSVGQGVNEKLFF
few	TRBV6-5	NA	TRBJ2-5	TGTGCCAGCAGCGGGGGGCTCGTTGAGACCCAGTACTTC	CASSGGLVETQYF
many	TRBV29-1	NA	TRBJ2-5	TGCAGCGTCAAGGACAGCCAAGAGACCCAGTACTTC	CSVKDSQETQYF
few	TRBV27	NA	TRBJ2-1	TGTGCCAGCAGCCGTAGGCTCGGGATTCGGCCAATAGCGGACGGACCCTACAATGAGCAGTTCTTC	CASSRRLGIRPIADGPYNEQFF
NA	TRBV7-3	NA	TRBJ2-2	TGTGCCAGCAGCACGGGACTTAACACCGGGGAGCTGTTTTTT	CASSTGLNTGELFF
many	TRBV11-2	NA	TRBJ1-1	TGTGCCAGCAGCTTAACGGGTGGGAGCGCTGAAGCTTTCTTT	CASSLTGGSAEAFF
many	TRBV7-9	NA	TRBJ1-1	TGTGCCAGCAGCTTATCTGTGGACACTGAAGCTTTCTTT	CASSLSVDTEAFF
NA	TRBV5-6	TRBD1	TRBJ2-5	TGTGCCAGCAGCAGGACAGGGGAACAAGAGACCCAGTACTTC	CASSRTGEQETQYF
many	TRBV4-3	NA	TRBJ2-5	TGCGCCAGCAGCCAAGATTGGGGGGCCCAAGAGACCCAGTACTTC	CASSQDWGAQETQYF
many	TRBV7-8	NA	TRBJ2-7	TGTGCCAGCAGCCAGGCTAGACAGAGGAGATACGAGCAGTACTTC	CASSQARQRRYEQYF
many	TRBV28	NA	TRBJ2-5	TGTGCCAGCAGGTCCTGGCGGGCCCAAGAGACCCAGTACTTC	CASRSWRAQETQYF
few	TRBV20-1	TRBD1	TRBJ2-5	TGCAGTGCTCACCTACTAGGGGGCGAGACCCAGTACTTC	CSAHLLGGETQYF
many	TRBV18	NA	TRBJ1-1	TGTGCCAGCTCCCCCTGGGTTGCGACTGAAGCTTTCTTT	CASSPWVATEAFF
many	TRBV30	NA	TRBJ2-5	TGTGCCTGGAACAGAGCTGCGCAAGAGACCCAGTACTTC	CAWNRAAQETQYF
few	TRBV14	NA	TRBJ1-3	TGTGCCAGCAGCCAAGAAACACCCCGGACTGGAAACACCATATATTTT	CASSQETPRTGNTIYF
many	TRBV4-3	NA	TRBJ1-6	TGCGCCAGCAGCCAATCTAGGTTCTCACCCCTCCACTTT	CASSQSRFSPLHF
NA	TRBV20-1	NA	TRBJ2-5	TGCAGTGCGAAGGACAGAGGGCAAGAGACCCAGTACTTC	CSAKDRGQETQYF
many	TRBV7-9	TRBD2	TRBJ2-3	TGTGCCAGCAGCTTTGATAGCGGGCCCGCATTT	CASSFDSGPAF
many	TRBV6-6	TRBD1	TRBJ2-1	TGTGCCAGCAGAACCAAGACAGGGGTTAGGGATGAGCAGTTCTTC	CASRTKTGVRDEQFF
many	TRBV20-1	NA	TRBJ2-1	TGCAGTGCTAGGGCTAATAGCGGCATTTACAATGAGCAGTTCTTC	CSARANSGIYNEQFF
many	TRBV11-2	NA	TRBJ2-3	TGTGCCAGCAGCTGGCGACCTAGCACAGATACGCAGTATTTT	CASSWRPSTDTQYF
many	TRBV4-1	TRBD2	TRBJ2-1	TGCGCCAGCAGCCAAGTGGAGAATAGCGGGAGGGCCGGGGAGTTCTTC	CASSQVENSGRAGEFF
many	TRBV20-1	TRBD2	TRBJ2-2	TGCAGTGCTAGCCCCGGGGGGGTGAACACCGGGGAGCTGTTTTTT	CSASPGGVNTGELFF
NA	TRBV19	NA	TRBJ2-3	TGTGCCGCACAGGGAGGGCGTACGCAGTATTTT	CAAQGGRTQYF
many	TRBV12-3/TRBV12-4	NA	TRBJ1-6	TGTGCCAGCAGTTTACAGGGGACGATGTCACCCCTCCACTTT	CASSLQGTMSPLHF
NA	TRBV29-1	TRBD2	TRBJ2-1	TGCAGCGTTGGACTAGCGGGGACCTACAATGAGCAGTTCTTC	CSVGLAGTYNEQFF